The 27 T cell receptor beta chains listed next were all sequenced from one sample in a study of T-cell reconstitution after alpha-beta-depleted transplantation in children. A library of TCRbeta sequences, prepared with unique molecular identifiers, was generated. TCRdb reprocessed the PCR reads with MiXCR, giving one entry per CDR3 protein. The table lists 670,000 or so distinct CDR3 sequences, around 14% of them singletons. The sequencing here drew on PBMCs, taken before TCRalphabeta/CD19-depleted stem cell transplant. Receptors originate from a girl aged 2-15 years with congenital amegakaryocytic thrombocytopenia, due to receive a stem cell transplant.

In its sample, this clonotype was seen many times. The CDR3 nucleotides are TGTGCCAGCAGTCCGTGGGCCTTAGGAGATGAGCAGTTCTTC. It codes for CASSPWALGDEQFF. This chain links TRBV27 with TRBJ2-1; D ambiguous. CDR3 length: 14 amino acids. Looked up from germline, CDR1 is MNHEY and CDR2 is SMNVEV (reference sequence). The V end lost 5 bases, the J end lost 8 bases, and 16 bases lay between the germline ends.

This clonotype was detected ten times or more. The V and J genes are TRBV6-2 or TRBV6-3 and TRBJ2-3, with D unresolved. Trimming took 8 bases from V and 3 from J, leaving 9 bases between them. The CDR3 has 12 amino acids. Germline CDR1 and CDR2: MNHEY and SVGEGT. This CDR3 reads CASRSQTDTQYF. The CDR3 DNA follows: TGTGCCAGCCGGAGCCAAACAGATACGCAGTATTTT.

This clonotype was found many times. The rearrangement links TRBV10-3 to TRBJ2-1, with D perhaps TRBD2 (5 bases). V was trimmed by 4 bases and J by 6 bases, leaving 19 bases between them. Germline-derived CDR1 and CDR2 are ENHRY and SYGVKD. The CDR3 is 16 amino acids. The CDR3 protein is CAISGPYLGRGNEQFF. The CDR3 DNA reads TGTGCCATCAGTGGCCCCTATTTGGGCCGGGGCAATGAGCAGTTCTTC.

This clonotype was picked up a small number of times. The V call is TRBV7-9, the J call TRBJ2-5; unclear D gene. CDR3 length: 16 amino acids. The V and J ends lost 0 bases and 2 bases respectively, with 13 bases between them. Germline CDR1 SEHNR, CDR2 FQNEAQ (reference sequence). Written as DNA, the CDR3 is TGTGCCAGCAGCTTAGCAAGGCCAGTTTCTCAAGAGACCCAGTACTTC. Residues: CASSLARPVSQETQYF.

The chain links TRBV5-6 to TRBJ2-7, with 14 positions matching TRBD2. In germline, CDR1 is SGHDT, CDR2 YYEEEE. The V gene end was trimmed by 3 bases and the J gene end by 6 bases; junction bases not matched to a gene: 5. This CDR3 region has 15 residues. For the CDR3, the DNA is TGTGCCAGCAGCTCGACTAGCGGGAGGGCCGGCGAGCAGTACTTC. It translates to CASSSTSGRAGEQYF.

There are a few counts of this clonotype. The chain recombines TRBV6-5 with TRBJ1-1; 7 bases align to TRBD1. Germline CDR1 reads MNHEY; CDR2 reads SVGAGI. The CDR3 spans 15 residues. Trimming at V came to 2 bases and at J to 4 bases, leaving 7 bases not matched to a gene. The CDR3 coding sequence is TGTGCCAGCAGTTACCACAGGGGCGGAGGCACTGAAGCTTTCTTT. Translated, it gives CASSYHRGGGTEAFF.

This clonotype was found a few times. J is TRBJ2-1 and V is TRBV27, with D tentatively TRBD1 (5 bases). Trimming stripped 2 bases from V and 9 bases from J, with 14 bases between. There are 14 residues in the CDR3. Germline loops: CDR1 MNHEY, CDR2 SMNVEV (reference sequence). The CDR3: CASSLSRVGFEQFF. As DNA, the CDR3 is TGTGCCAGCAGTTTAAGCAGGGTTGGTTTTGAGCAGTTCTTC.

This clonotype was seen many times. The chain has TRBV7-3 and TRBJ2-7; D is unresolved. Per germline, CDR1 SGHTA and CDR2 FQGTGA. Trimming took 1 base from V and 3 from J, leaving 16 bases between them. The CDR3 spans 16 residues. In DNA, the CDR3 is TGTGCCAGCAGCTTAAGAGCAATTGGATCACGCTACGAGCAGTACTTC. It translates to CASSLRAIGSRYEQYF.

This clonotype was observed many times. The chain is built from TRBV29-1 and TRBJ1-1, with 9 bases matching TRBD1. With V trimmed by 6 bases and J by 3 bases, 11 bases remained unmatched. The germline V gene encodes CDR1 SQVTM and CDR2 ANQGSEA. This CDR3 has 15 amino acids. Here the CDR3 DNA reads TGCAGCGTATTCCCGGGACAGGGACGGGACACTGAAGCTTTCTTT. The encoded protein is CSVFPGQGRDTEAFF.

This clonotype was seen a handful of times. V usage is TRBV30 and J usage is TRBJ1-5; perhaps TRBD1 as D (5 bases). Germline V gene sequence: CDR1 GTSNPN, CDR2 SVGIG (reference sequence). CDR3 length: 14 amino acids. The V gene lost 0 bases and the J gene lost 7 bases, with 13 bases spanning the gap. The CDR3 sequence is CAWSVSSGRQPQHF. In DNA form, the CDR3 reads TGTGCCTGGAGTGTTTCCTCGGGGCGGCAGCCCCAGCATTTT.

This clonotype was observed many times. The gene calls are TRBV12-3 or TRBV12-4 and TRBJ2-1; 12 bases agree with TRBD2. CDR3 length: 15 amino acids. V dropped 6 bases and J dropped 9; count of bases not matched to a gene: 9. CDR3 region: CASSQTSGRFGEQFF. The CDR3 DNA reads TGTGCCAGCAGCCAAACTAGCGGGAGGTTTGGTGAGCAGTTCTTC.

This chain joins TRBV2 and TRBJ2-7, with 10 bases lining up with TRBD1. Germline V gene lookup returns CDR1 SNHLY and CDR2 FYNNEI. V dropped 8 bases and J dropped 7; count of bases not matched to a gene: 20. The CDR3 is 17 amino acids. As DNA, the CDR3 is TGTGCCAGCTTATTCACACAGACAGGGGGCATCGGGGGAGAGCAGTACTTC. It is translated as CASLFTQTGGIGGEQYF.

CDR3 coding DNA: TGTGCCAGCAGCTTAGATCCCGGAGGGACCTACGAGCAGTACTTC. Its translation: CASSLDPGGTYEQYF. The V call is TRBV7-6, the J call TRBJ2-7; D is perhaps TRBD2 (6 bases). Between the trimmed V and J ends, which lost 1 base and 2 bases, there was a span of 12 bases. The V gene's germline CDR1 is SGHVS and CDR2 FNYEAQ. This CDR3 has 15 amino acids.

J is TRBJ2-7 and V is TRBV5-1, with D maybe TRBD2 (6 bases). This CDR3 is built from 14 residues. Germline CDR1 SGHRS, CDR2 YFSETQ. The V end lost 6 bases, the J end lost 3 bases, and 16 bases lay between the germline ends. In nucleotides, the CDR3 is TGCGCCAGCACCCTGGGACTTGACCGCTACGAGCAGTACTTC. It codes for CASTLGLDRYEQYF. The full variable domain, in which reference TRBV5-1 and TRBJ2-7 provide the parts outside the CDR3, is KAGVTQTPRYLIKTRGQQVTLSCSPISGHRSVSWYQQTPGQGLQFLFEYFSETQRNKGNFPGRFSGRQFSNSRSEMNVSTLELGDSALYLCASTLGLDRYEQYFGPGTRLTVT.

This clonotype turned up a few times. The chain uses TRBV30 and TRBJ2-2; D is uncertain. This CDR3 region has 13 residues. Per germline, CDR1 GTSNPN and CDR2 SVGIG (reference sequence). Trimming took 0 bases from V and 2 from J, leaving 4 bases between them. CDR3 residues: CAWSVPNTGELFF. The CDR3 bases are TGTGCCTGGAGTGTGCCTAACACCGGGGAGCTGTTTTTT. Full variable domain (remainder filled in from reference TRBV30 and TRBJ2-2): SQTIHQWPATLVQPVGSPLSLECTVEGTSNPNLYWYRQAAGRGLQLLFYSVGIGQISSEVPQNLSASRPQDRQFILSSKKLLLSDSGFYLCAWSVPNTGELFFGEGSRLTVL.

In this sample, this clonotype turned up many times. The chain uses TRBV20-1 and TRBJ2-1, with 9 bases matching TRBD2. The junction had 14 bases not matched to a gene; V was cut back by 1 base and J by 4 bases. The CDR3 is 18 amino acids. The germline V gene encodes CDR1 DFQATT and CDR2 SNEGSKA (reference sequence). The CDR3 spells CSARVPSGTTRLYNEQFF. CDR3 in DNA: TGCAGTGCTAGAGTCCCTAGCGGGACAACCCGACTGTACAATGAGCAGTTCTTC.

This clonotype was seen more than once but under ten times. The CDR3 here is CASSFGADGTNEQFF. Written as DNA, the CDR3 is TGTGCCAGCAGCTTCGGGGCGGATGGAACGAATGAGCAGTTCTTC. V gene TRBV11-2 combines with J gene TRBJ2-1; D could derive from TRBD1 or TRBD2 (5 bases each). This CDR3 spans 15 amino acids. Germline CDR1 and CDR2: SGHAT and FQNNGV. V dropped 3 bases and J dropped 7 bases, with 16 bases sitting between them. Using reference TRBV11-2 and TRBJ2-1 for the parts outside the CDR3, the full variable domain is EAGVAQSPRYKIIEKRQSVAFWCNPISGHATLYWYQQILGQGPKLLIQFQNNGVVDDSQLPKDRFSAERLKGVDSTLKIQPAKLEDSAVYLCASSFGADGTNEQFFGPGTRLTVL.

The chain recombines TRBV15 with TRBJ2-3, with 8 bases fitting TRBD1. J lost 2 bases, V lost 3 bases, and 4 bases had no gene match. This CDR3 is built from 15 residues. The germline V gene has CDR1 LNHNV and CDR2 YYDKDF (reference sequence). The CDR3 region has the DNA TGTGCCACCAGCAGCCGGGACAGGCCCACAGATACGCAGTATTTT. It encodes CATSSRDRPTDTQYF.

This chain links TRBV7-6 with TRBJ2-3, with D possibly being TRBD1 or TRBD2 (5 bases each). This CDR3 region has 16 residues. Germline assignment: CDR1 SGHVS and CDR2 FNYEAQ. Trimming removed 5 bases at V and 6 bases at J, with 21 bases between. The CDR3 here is CASSENPGRGADTQYF. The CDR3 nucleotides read TGTGCCAGCAGCGAAAATCCGGGCCGAGGGGCCGATACGCAGTATTTT.

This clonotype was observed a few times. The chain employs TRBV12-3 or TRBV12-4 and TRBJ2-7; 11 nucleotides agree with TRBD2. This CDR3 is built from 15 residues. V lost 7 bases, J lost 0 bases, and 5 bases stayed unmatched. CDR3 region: CASTTGLADSYEQYF. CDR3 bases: TGTGCCAGCACTACGGGACTAGCGGACTCCTACGAGCAGTACTTC.

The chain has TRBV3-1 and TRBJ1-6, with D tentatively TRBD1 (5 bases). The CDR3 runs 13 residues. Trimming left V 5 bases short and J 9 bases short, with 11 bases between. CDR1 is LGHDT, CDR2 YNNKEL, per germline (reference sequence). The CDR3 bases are TGTGCCAGCAGCGGACAATTCGGTTCACCCCTCCACTTT. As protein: CASSGQFGSPLHF.

CDR3 in DNA: TGTGCCAGCAGTTCTAGCGGGACCTGGTCTACCGGGGAGCTGTTTTTT. This sequence encodes CASSSSGTWSTGELFF. V usage is TRBV12-3 or TRBV12-4 and J usage is TRBJ2-2, with 9 bases identical to TRBD2. The V and J ends lost 4 bases and 5 bases, in that order; junction bases with no gene match: 8. This CDR3 has 16 residues.

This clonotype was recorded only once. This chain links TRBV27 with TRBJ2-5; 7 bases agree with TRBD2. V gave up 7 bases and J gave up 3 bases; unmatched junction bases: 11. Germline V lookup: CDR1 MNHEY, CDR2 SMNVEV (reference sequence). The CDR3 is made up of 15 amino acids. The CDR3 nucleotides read TGTGCCAGCAAGAGAGAATCGGCGGGAGAAGAGACCCAGTACTTC. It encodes CASKRESAGEETQYF.

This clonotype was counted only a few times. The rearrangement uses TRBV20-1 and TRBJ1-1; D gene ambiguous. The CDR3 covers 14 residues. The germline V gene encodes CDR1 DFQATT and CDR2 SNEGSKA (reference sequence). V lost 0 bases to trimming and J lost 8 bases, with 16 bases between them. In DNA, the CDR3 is TGCAGTGCTAGAGATGGGATGTCGATAGACGAAGCTTTCTTT. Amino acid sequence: CSARDGMSIDEAFF.

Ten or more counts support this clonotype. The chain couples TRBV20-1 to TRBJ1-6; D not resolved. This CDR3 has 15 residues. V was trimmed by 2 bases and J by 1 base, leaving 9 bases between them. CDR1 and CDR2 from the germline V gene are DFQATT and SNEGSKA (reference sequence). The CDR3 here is CSARLGGSYNSPLHF. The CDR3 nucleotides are TGCAGTGCTAGATTGGGTGGGTCCTATAATTCACCCCTCCACTTT.

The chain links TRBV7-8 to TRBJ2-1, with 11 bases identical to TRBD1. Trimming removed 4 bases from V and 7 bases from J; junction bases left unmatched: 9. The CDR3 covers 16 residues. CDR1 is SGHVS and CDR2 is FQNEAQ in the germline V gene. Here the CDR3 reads CASSSRTGGKKNEQFF. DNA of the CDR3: TGTGCCAGCAGCTCCCGGACAGGGGGCAAGAAAAATGAGCAGTTCTTC.

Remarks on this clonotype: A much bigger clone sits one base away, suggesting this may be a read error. CDR3 DNA: TGCAGTGCTAGACAGGTGAAGAGGGAAAAACTGTTTTTT. It yields the protein CSARQVKREKLFF. The chain couples TRBV20-1 to TRBJ1-4, with unresolved D. CDR1 DFQATT and CDR2 SNEGSKA come from the germline V gene (reference sequence). Trimming took 2 bases from V and 8 from J, leaving 12 bases between them. There are 13 residues in the CDR3.